These 24 T cell receptor beta chains share one sample of origin, sequenced in a study of post-analysis software for immune sequencing data. Study-wide results and caveats: Relative to controls, patients had 5 or 6 TRBV segments at higher frequency, with TRBV5-6, TRBV5-1 and TRBV20-1 among these.

cDNA libraries for TCR beta contained unique molecular identifiers. TCRdb reprocessed the PCR reads with MiXCR, giving one entry per CDR3 protein. This table has approximately 440,000 distinct CDR3 sequences, around 40% appearing once. These receptors' targets are unknown. The sample consisted of blood. The receptors were sampled from a girl aged 5-17 years with multiple sclerosis.

This chain uses TRBV24-1 with TRBJ1-2; D perhaps matches TRBD1 (6 bases). From germline, CDR1 is KGHDR and CDR2 SFDVKD. The CDR3 is made up of 14 amino acids. With 0 bases removed from V and 8 bases from J, the gap between germline ends came to 12 bases. CDR3 loop: CATSDLTGKSGYTF. The CDR3 coding sequence is TGTGCCACCAGTGATTTGACAGGGAAGAGCGGCTACACCTTC.

This clonotype was counted between two and nine times. The V call is TRBV25-1, the J call TRBJ2-6; D uncertain. Germline CDR1 reads MGHDK; CDR2 reads SYGVNS. This CDR3 has 18 amino acids. Trimming removed 2 bases at V and 0 bases at J, with 14 bases between. The CDR3 reads CASSELDGRSSGANVLTF. The CDR3 region has the DNA TGTGCCAGCAGTGAACTAGATGGTCGGAGCTCTGGGGCCAACGTCCTGACTTTC.

The genes are TRBV12-3 or TRBV12-4 and TRBJ2-2; D remains unclear. The CDR3 runs 13 residues. V was shortened by 6 bases and J by 6 bases, with 11 bases between the two germline ends. The CDR3 sequence: CASSRQVPGELFF. CDR3 nucleotide sequence: TGTGCCAGCAGCCGGCAGGTTCCCGGGGAGCTGTTTTTT.

The rearrangement uses TRBV20-1 and TRBJ2-3; D is possibly TRBD2 (6 bases). Germline values: CDR1 DFQATT, CDR2 SNEGSKA (reference sequence). CDR3 length: 15 amino acids. V lost 4 bases, J lost 0 bases, and 14 bases lay in between. The CDR3 reads CSATAPSGSTDTQYF. The CDR3 bases are TGCAGTGCTACGGCGCCCAGCGGGAGCACAGATACGCAGTATTTT.

This clonotype was counted between two and nine times. Written as DNA, the CDR3 is TGTGCTAGTGGTCCTACCTCGGGACAGATAAATCAGCCCCAGCATTTT. The encoded protein is CASGPTSGQINQPQHF. This chain uses TRBV12-5 with TRBJ1-5; 7 nucleotides agree with TRBD1. This CDR3 contains 16 residues. Germline lookup yields CDR1 LGHNT and CDR2 FRNRAP. Trimming removed 5 bases from V and 4 bases from J; junction bases left unmatched: 11. Full variable domain (rest looked up from reference TRBV12-5 and TRBJ1-5): DARVTQTPRHKVTEMGQEVTMRCQPILGHNTVFWYRQTMMQGLELLAYFRNRAPLDDSGMPKDRFSAEMPDATLATLKIQPSEPRDSAVYFCASGPTSGQINQPQHFGDGTRLSIL.

J is TRBJ2-7 and V is TRBV5-1, with D unclear. The germline CDR1 and CDR2 sequences are SGHRS and YFSETQ. V was cut by 0 bases and J by 3 bases, with 10 bases left in between. The CDR3 has 14 amino acids. The CDR3 sequence: CASSLGHGIYEQYF. The CDR3, as DNA: TGCGCCAGCAGCTTGGGGCATGGGATCTACGAGCAGTACTTC. The full variable domain, completed using reference TRBV5-1 and TRBJ2-7, is KAGVTQTPRYLIKTRGQQVTLSCSPISGHRSVSWYQQTPGQGLQFLFEYFSETQRNKGNFPGRFSGRQFSNSRSEMNVSTLELGDSALYLCASSLGHGIYEQYFGPGTRLTVT.

This clonotype appeared a few times. The chain has TRBV5-1 and TRBJ2-7; D unresolved. Germline V gene lookup returns CDR1 SGHRS and CDR2 YFSETQ. V lost 6 bases and J lost 0, with 13 bases in between. The CDR3 covers 14 residues. The CDR3: CASNPTEPSYEQYF. The CDR3 region has the DNA TGCGCCAGCAACCCAACAGAGCCCTCCTACGAGCAGTACTTC.

This rearrangement joins TRBV5-1 to TRBJ2-4; 9 nucleotides align to TRBD1. The J call may not be correct, given that the DNA end is closer to TRBJ2-7. The CDR3 sequence is 14 residues long. From germline, CDR1 is SGHRS and CDR2 YFSETQ. As DNA, the CDR3 is TGCGCCAGCAGGCCGGGACAGGGAGAAGACGAGCAGTACTTC. Its protein product is CASRPGQGEDEQYF.

This clonotype was counted between two and nine times. This chain joins TRBV27 and TRBJ2-7, with D possibly TRBD1 on 6 matching bases. The V end was cut by 6 bases, the J end by 2 bases, with 17 bases between. Germline lookup yields CDR1 MNHEY and CDR2 SMNVEV (reference sequence). This CDR3 region has 15 residues. CDR3 coding DNA: TGTGCCAGCAGACTCCTGGAGGCAGGGGCCTACGAGCAGTACTTC. It specifies CASRLLEAGAYEQYF.

The chain carries TRBV20-1 and TRBJ2-7; 9 nucleotides line up with TRBD2. Looked up from germline, CDR1 is DFQATT and CDR2 is SNEGSKA (reference sequence). This CDR3 comprises 13 residues. In DNA form, the CDR3 reads TGCAGCGGAGTTAGCGGGAGTCGAGACGAGCAGTACTTC. This sequence encodes CSGVSGSRDEQYF.

The count of this clonotype is one. CDR3 residues: CASSPQSANGYTF. CDR3 DNA sequence: TGTGCCAGCAGCCCCCAGTCGGCAAATGGCTACACCTTC. This chain links TRBV4-2 with TRBJ1-2; D gene unclear. Germline assignment: CDR1 LGHNA and CDR2 YNFKEQ. The ends were cut back, 4 bases at V and 6 bases at J, with 12 bases in the middle. The CDR3 runs 13 residues.

The chain combines TRBV2 with TRBJ2-7; D possibly corresponds to TRBD2 (5 bases). This CDR3 comprises 13 residues. Germline V gene lookup returns CDR1 SNHLY and CDR2 FYNNEI. V shed 3 bases and J shed 7 bases, with 13 bases lying between them. The CDR3 is CASSDDTGEEQYF. The CDR3 region has the DNA TGTGCCAGCAGTGACGACACCGGGGAGGAGCAGTACTTC.

DNA of the CDR3: TGTGCCAGCAGTGTAAGACAGGAGGCGCAGGTCTACGAGCAGTACTTC. It translates to CASSVRQEAQVYEQYF. The rearrangement uses TRBV27 and TRBJ2-7; possibly TRBD1 for D (6 bases). The CDR3 length is 16 residues. Germline assignment: CDR1 MNHEY and CDR2 SMNVEV (reference sequence). V was clipped by 5 bases and J by 3 bases, with 20 bases between them.

This clonotype was seen once. V usage is TRBV5-1 and J usage is TRBJ2-4; D is perhaps TRBD2 (7 bases). The V and J ends lost 4 bases and 13 bases respectively, with 21 bases between them. In germline, CDR1 is SGHRS, CDR2 YFSETQ. The CDR3 covers 14 residues. The DNA of the CDR3 is TGCGCCAGCAGCCACAGGGAGGGAGGATACGCGCAGTACTTC. This translates into CASSHREGGYAQYF.

V gene TRBV29-1 combines with J gene TRBJ2-7; weak D call: TRBD1 (6 bases). The CDR3 has 15 residues. V was cut by 1 base and J by 0 bases, with 13 bases left in between. Germline-derived CDR1 and CDR2 are SQVTM and ANQGSEA. The CDR3 sequence: CSVEVGQSSSYEQYF. The CDR3 DNA follows: TGCAGCGTTGAAGTAGGACAGTCGAGCTCCTACGAGCAGTACTTC.

V gene TRBV28 combines with J gene TRBJ1-4; TRBD1 matches at 9 bases. There are 13 residues in the CDR3. The V segment lost 5 bases and the J segment 9 bases; nucleotides outside the gene matches: 4. Germline loops: CDR1 MDHEN, CDR2 SYDVKM. CDR3 DNA sequence: TGTGCCAGCAGTCTAGGGACAGGGAAAAAACTGTTTTTT. Its translation: CASSLGTGKKLFF.

This clonotype was detected once. The V and J genes are TRBV7-3 and TRBJ2-3; D remains unclear. With 6 bases removed from V and 4 bases from J, the gap between germline ends came to 8 bases. This CDR3 has 12 residues. The germline CDR1 and CDR2 sequences are SGHTA and FQGTGA. The DNA of the CDR3 is TGTGCCAGCAGTAAGAGAGCAGATACGCAGTATTTT. The encoded protein is CASSKRADTQYF.

The chain recombines TRBV11-2 with TRBJ1-2, with D possibly TRBD1 on 5 matching bases. V gave up 7 bases and J gave up 5 bases, with 14 bases separating them. Germline loops: CDR1 SGHAT, CDR2 FQNNGV. The CDR3 extends over 13 amino acids. CDR3 nucleotides: TGTGCCAGCACCATAGGGGCAGGATATGGCTACACCTTC. As protein: CASTIGAGYGYTF.

The V and J genes are TRBV27 and TRBJ2-7; weak D call: TRBD2 (5 bases). With the DNA end fitting TRBJ2-5 better, the J assignment may be wrong. Germline-derived CDR1 and CDR2 are MNHEY and SMNVEV (reference sequence). The length of the CDR3 is 12 residues. The CDR3 sequence: CASRAPAGTQYF. The CDR3, as DNA: TGTGCCAGCAGGGCCCCCGCGGGGACCCAGTACTTC.

This clonotype has a handful of counts. V and J are TRBV7-2 and TRBJ2-1, with 9 bases that match TRBD2. V shed 5 bases and J 4 bases; nucleotides not matched to a gene: 18. There are 19 residues in the CDR3. Looked up from germline, CDR1 is SGHTA and CDR2 is FQGNSA. CDR3 DNA sequence: TGTGCCAGCAGCCCTCGGACTAGCGTGATACCGGATCGGTACAATGAGCAGTTCTTC. Translated, it gives CASSPRTSVIPDRYNEQFF. Based on the CDR3 plus reference TRBV7-2 and TRBJ2-1, the full variable domain is GAGVSQSPSNKVTEKGKDVELRCDPISGHTALYWYRQSLGQGLEFLIYFQGNSAPDKSGLPSDRFSAERTGGSVSTLTIQRTQQEDSAVYLCASSPRTSVIPDRYNEQFFGPGTRLTVL.

V and J are TRBV2 and TRBJ2-5; TRBD2 aligns across 13 bases. The better agreement between TRBJ2-7 and the DNA end casts doubt on the J call. The CDR3 length is 16 residues. Germline V gene lookup returns CDR1 SNHLY and CDR2 FYNNEI. The CDR3 protein is CASSGGTSGAPYEQYF. CDR3 DNA: TGTGCCAGCAGTGGAGGGACTAGCGGGGCCCCCTACGAGCAGTACTTC.

The chain uses TRBV13 and TRBJ2-1; D might be TRBD1 or TRBD2, each matching 6 bases. The CDR3 is 14 residues long. The ends were cut back, 6 bases at V and 6 bases at J, with 15 bases in the middle. Per germline, CDR1 PRHDT and CDR2 FYEKMQ (reference sequence). The CDR3 sequence: CASSPRRGANEQFF. The CDR3 DNA reads as TGTGCCAGCAGTCCAAGGAGGGGGGCCAATGAGCAGTTCTTC. The full variable domain, its missing parts supplied by reference TRBV13 and TRBJ2-1, is AAGVIQSPRHLIKEKRETATLKCYPIPRHDTVYWYQQGPGQDPQFLISFYEKMQSDKGSIPDRFSAQQFSDYHSELNMSSLELGDSALYFCASSPRRGANEQFFGPGTRLTVL.

The V gene is TRBV4-2, the J gene TRBJ2-1; D may be TRBD2 (5 bases). This CDR3 has 16 amino acids. CDR1 and CDR2 (germline): LGHNA, YNFKEQ. With 0 bases removed from V and 3 bases from J, the gap between germline ends came to 12 bases. The CDR3 DNA reads TGTGCCAGCAGCCAAGAGTCTACGGGAAGCTACAATGAGCAGTTCTTC. This sequence encodes CASSQESTGSYNEQFF.

The chain carries TRBV7-2 and TRBJ1-1, with D tentatively TRBD1 (6 bases). The CDR3 spans 14 residues. The V gene lost 5 bases and the J gene lost 0 bases, with 10 bases spanning the gap. Germline V CDR1 and CDR2: SGHTA, FQGNSA. Written as DNA, the CDR3 is TGTGCCAGCAGCGGGACATGGATGAACACTGAAGCTTTCTTT. Amino acids: CASSGTWMNTEAFF.